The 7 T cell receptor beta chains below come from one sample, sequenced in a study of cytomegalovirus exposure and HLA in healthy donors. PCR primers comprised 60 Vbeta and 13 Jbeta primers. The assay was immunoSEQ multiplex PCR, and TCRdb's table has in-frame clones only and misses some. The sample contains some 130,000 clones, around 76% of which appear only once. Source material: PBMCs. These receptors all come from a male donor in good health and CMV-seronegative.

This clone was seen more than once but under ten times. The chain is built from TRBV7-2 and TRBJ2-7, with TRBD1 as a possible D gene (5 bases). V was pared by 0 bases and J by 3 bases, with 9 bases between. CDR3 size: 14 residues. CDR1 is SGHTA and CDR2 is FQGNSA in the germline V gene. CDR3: CASSLADSYYEQYF. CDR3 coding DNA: TGTGCCAGCAGCTTAGCAGACAGCTACTACGAGCAGTACTTC. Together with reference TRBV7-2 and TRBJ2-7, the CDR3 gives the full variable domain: GAGVSQSPSNKVTEKGKDVELRCDPISGHTALYWYRQSLGQGLEFLIYFQGNSAPDKSGLPSDRFSAERTGGSVSTLTIQRTQQEDSAVYLCASSLADSYYEQYFGPGTRLTVT.

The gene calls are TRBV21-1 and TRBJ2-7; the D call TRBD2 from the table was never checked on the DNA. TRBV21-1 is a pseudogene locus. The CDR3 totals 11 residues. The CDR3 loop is CASSTVYEQYF. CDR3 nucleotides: TGTGCCAGCAGCACCGTCTACGAGCAGTACTTC.

For the CDR3, the DNA is TGTGCCAGCCTAGTCCTTGGAGCGGGGGGGAAGGAGACCCAGTACTTC. It encodes CASLVLGAGGKETQYF. This sequence joins TRBV2 and TRBJ2-5; 10 bases are a match to TRBD2. The germline gives CDR1 SNHLY, CDR2 FYNNEI. This CDR3 has 16 amino acids. The ends lost 8 bases at V and 5 bases at J; junction bases unmatched: 14.

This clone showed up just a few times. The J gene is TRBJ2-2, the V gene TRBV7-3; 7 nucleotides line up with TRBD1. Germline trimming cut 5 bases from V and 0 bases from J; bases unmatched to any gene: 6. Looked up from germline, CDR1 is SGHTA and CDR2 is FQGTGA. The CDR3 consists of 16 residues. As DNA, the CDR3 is TGTGCCAGCAGCGATACCGGGACAGCGAACACCGGGGAGCTGTTTTTT. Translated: CASSDTGTANTGELFF.

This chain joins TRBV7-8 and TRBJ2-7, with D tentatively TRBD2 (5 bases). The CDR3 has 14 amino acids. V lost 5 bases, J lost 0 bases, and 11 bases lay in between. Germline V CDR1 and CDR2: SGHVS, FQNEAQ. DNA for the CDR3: TGTGCCAGCAGCCGGCGCCGGGACTCCTACGAGCAGTACTTC. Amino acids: CASSRRRDSYEQYF.

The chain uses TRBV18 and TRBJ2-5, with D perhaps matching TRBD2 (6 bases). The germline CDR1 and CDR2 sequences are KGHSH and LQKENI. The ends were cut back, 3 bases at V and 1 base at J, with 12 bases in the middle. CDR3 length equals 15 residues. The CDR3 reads CASSPVQTSQETQYF. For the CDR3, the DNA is TGTGCCAGCTCACCCGTTCAGACTAGCCAAGAGACCCAGTACTTC.

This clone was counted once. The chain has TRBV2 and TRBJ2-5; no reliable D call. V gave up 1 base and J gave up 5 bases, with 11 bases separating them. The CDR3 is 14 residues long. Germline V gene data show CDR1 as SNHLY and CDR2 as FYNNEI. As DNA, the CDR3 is TGTGCCAGCAGTGAAGACCGGGTCAAGGAGACCCAGTACTTC. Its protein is CASSEDRVKETQYF. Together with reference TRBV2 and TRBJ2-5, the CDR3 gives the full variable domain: EPEVTQTPSHQVTQMGQEVILRCVPISNHLYFYWYRQILGQKVEFLVSFYNNEISEKSEIFDDQFSVERPDGSNFTLKIRSTKLEDSAMYFCASSEDRVKETQYFGPGTRLLVL.